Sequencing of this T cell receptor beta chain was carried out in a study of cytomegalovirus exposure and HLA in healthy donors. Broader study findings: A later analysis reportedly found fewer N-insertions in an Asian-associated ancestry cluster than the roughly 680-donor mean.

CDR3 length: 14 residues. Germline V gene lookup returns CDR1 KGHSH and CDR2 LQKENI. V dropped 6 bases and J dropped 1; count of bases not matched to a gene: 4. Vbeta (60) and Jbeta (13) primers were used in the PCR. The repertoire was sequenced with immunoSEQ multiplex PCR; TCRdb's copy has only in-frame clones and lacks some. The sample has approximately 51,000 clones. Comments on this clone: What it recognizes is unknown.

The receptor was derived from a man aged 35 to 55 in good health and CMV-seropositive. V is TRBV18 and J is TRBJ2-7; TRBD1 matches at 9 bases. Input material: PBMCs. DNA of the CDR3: TGTGCCAGCTCGGAAGGACAGGGGTCCTACGAGCAGTACTTC. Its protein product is CASSEGQGSYEQYF.